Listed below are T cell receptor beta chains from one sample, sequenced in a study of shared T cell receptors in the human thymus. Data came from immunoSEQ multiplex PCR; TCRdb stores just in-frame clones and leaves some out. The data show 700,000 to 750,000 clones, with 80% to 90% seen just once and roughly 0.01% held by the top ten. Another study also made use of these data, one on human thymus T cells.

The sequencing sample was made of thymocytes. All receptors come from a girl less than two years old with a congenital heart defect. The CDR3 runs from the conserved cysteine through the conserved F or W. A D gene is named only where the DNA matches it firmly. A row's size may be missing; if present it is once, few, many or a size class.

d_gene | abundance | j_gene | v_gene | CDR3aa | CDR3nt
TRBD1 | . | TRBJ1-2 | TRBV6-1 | CASSEAGGDDYGYTF | TGTGCCAGCAGTGAAGCAGGGGGCGACGACTATGGCTACACCTTC
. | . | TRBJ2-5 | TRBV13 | CASRNHGETQYF | TGTGCCAGCAGAAACCACGGGGAGACCCAGTACTTC
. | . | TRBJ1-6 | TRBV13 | CASRSTWGEGNNSPLHF | TGTGCCAGCAGATCCACTTGGGGGGAAGGCAATAATTCACCCCTCCACTTT
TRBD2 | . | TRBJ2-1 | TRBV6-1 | CASSETDGTSGDNEQFF | TGTGCCAGCAGTGAAACCGACGGGACTAGCGGGGACAATGAGCAGTTCTTC
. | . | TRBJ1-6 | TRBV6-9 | CASSYRTVINSPLHF | TGTGCCAGCAGTTATCGGACAGTCATAAATTCACCCCTCCACTTT
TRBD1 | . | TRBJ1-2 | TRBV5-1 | CASRTGVMYGYTF | TGCGCCAGCAGGACAGGGGTGATGTATGGCTACACCTTC
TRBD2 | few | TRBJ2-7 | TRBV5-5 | CASSKGLAGGSYEQYF | TGTGCCAGCAGCAAGGGACTAGCGGGCGGCTCCTACGAGCAGTACTTC
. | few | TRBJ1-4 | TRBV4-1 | CASSHTDSNEKLFF | TGCGCCAGCAGCCACACAGACAGTAATGAAAAACTGTTTTTT
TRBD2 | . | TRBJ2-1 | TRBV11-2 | CASSPQRGGYNEQFF | TGTGCCAGCAGCCCACAGCGGGGGGGGTACAATGAGCAGTTCTTC
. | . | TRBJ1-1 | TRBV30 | CAWSVPGPARNTEAFF | TGTGCCTGGAGTGTACCTGGGCCGGCGCGGAACACTGAAGCTTTCTTT
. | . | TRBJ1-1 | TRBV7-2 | CASSLPDRTKRWVAFF | TGTGCCAGCAGTCTTCCCGACCGAACAAAGCGGTGGGTAGCTTTCTTT
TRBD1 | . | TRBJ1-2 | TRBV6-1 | CASSEGTGVDYGYTF | TGTGCCAGCAGTGAAGGGACAGGGGTGGACTATGGCTACACCTTC
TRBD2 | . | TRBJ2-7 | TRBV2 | CAKGTSGYEQYF | TGTGCCAAAGGGACTAGCGGCTACGAGCAGTACTTC
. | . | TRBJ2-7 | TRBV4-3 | CASSQDLAGGEQYF | TGCGCCAGCAGCCAAGATTTGGCCGGGGGCGAGCAGTACTTC
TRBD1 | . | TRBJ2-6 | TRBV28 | CASSPLGQVSGANVLTF | TGTGCCAGCAGTCCCCTCGGACAGGTCTCTGGGGCCAACGTCCTGACTTTC
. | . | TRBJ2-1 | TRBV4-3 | CASSQEWASVFEQFF | TGCGCCAGCAGCCAAGAATGGGCCAGTGTCTTTGAGCAGTTCTTC
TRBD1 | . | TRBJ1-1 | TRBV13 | CASSPDRGRRFAEAFF | TGTGCCAGCAGCCCTGACAGGGGCAGAAGGTTCGCTGAAGCTTTCTTT
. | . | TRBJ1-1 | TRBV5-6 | CASSGSPRRNTEAFF | TGTGCCAGCAGCGGGAGTCCCCGGCGAAACACTGAAGCTTTCTTT
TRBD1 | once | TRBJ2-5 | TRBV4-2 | CASSQEVSDRGQETQYF | TGTGCCAGCAGCCAAGAAGTCTCTGACAGGGGCCAAGAGACCCAGTACTTC
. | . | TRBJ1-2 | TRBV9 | CASRNTRGYTF | TGTGCCAGCAGGAATACAAGAGGCTACACCTTC
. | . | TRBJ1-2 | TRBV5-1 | CASSSSTGYTF | TGCGCCAGCAGCTCATCTACGGGCTACACCTTC
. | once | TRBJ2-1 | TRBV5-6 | CASSRPGGYNEQFF | TGTGCCAGCAGCCGACCCGGCGGGTACAATGAGCAGTTCTTC
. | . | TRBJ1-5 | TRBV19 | CASSIPQQQTVVNQPQHF | TGTGCCAGTAGTATCCCCCAACAACAGACAGTAGTAAATCAGCCCCAGCATTTT
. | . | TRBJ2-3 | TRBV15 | CATSTRREGTRTDTQYF | TGTGCCACCAGCACCCGACGTGAGGGAACGAGGACAGATACGCAGTATTTT
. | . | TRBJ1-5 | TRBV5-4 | CASSQLGDRNQPQHF | TGTGCCAGCAGCCAGCTGGGCGATCGCAATCAGCCCCAGCATTTT
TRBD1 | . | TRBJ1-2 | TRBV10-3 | CAISAVADRGPFNYGYTF | TGTGCCATCAGTGCGGTTGCCGACAGGGGGCCTTTCAACTATGGCTACACCTTC
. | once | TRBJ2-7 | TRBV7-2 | CASSLGQERYEQYF | TGTGCCAGCAGCTTAGGTCAGGAAAGGTACGAGCAGTACTTC
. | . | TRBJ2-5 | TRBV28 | CASSLFAGGQIQETQYF | TGTGCCAGCAGTTTATTCGCTGGTGGACAAATCCAAGAGACCCAGTACTTC
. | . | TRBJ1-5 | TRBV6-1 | CASSEARGNQPQHF | TGTGCCAGCAGTGAAGCTAGGGGTAATCAGCCCCAGCATTTT
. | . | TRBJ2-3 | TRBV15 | CATSRGGGGPSTDTQYF | TGTGCCACCAGCAGAGGCGGCGGGGGCCCTAGCACAGATACGCAGTATTTT
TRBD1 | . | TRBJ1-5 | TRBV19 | CASSKADRASNQPQHF | TGTGCCAGTAGTAAAGCCGACAGGGCTAGCAATCAGCCCCAGCATTTT
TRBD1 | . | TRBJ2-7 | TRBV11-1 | CASSWVGQGIYEQYF | TGTGCCAGCAGCTGGGTAGGACAGGGGATCTACGAGCAGTACTTC
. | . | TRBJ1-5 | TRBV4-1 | CASSQVSSLGNEAYSNQPQHF | TGCGCCAGCAGCCAAGTGTCCAGTTTGGGTAATGAGGCCTATAGCAATCAGCCCCAGCATTTT
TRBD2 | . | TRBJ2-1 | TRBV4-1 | CASSRDYTPPSPYNEQFF | TGCGCCAGCAGCCGGGACTATACCCCTCCGTCCCCCTACAATGAGCAGTTCTTC
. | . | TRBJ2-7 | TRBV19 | CASSTAGYLSYEQYF | TGTGCCAGTAGTACAGCAGGGTACCTATCGTACGAGCAGTACTTC
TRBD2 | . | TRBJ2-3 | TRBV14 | CASSRGLAGGPDTQYF | TGTGCCAGCAGCCGCGGACTAGCGGGGGGGCCAGATACGCAGTATTTT
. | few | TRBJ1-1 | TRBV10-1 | CASSESNGEVTEAFF | TGCGCCAGCAGTGAGTCGAACGGGGAGGTCACTGAAGCTTTCTTT
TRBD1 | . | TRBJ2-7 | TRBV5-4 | CASSPSPFAGQGDEQYF | TGTGCCAGCAGCCCCTCCCCCTTCGCAGGTCAGGGGGATGAGCAGTACTTC
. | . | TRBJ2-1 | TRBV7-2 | CASSSNYRGWNEQFF | TGTGCCAGCAGCTCAAATTATCGAGGGTGGAATGAGCAGTTCTTC
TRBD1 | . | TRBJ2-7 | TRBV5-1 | CASSYKSRTGLEYEQYF | TGCGCCAGCAGCTATAAGTCAAGGACAGGATTAGAGTACGAGCAGTACTTC
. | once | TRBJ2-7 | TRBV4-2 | CASSQDLTGLIGGEQYF | TGTGCCAGCAGCCAAGATTTGACAGGTCTAATAGGTGGGGAGCAGTACTTC
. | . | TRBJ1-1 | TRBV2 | CAQRGGTEAFF | TGTGCCCAACGAGGGGGCACTGAAGCTTTCTTT
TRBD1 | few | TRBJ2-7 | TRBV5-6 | CASSLPGQGFYEQYF | TGTGCCAGCAGTCTCCCGGGACAGGGCTTCTACGAGCAGTACTTC
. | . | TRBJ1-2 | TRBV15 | CATSREGAWQGYYGYTF | TGTGCCACCAGCAGAGAAGGGGCGTGGCAGGGGTACTATGGCTACACCTTC
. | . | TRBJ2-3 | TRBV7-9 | CASSLAYGGVDTQYF | TGTGCCAGCAGCTTAGCCTACGGGGGAGTAGATACGCAGTATTTT
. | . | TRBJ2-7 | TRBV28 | CASSSFSNYEQYF | TGTGCCAGCAGTTCCTTTAGCAACTACGAGCAGTACTTC
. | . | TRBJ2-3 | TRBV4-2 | CASSQAGGGSDTQYF | TGTGCCAGCAGCCAAGCCGGGGGTGGTTCAGATACGCAGTATTTT
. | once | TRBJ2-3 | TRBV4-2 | CASSQGPPRTDTQYF | TGTGCCAGCAGCCAAGGACCACCTAGGACAGATACGCAGTATTTT
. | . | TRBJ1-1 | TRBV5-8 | CASSLVVDRPNTEAFF | TGTGCCAGCAGCTTGGTAGTAGACAGGCCGAACACTGAAGCTTTCTTT
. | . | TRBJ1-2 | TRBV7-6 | CASSLVTDSFGDRGYTF | TGTGCCAGCAGCTTAGTAACGGACTCGTTCGGAGACCGCGGCTACACCTTC